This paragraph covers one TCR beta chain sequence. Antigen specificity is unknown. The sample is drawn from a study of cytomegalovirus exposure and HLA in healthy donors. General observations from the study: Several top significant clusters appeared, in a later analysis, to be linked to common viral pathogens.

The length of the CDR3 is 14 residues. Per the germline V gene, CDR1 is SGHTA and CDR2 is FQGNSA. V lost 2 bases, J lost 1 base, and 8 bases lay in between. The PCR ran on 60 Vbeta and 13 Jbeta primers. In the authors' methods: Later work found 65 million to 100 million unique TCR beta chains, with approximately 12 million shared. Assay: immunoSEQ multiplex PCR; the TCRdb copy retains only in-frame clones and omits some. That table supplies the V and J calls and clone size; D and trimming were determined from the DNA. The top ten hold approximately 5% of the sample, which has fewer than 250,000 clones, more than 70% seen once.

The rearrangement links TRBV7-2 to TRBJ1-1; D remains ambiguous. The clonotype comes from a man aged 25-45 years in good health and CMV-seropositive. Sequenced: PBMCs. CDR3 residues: CASSLNLANTEAFF. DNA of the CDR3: TGTGCCAGCAGCTTAAACCTAGCGAACACTGAAGCTTTCTTT.